Below, 2 T cell receptor beta chains from the same sample are listed, as sequenced in a study of response to subunit inactivated influenza vaccine. TCRdb analysed the RT-PCR reads with MiXCR anew, one entry per CDR3 protein. The profile shows 450,000 to 500,000 distinct CDR3 sequences, 11% of them singletons. Sequences were derived from PBMCs from blood, sampled 45 days after vaccination. The source of these receptors is a man aged 50 to 59 who received an inactivated influenza vaccine.

This clonotype turned up a few times. The gene calls are TRBV4-3 and TRBJ2-7; D tentatively reads TRBD1 or TRBD2 (5 bases each). Germline V lookup: CDR1 LGHNA, CDR2 YSLEER. The CDR3 extends over 18 amino acids. Trimming took off 2 bases at V and 6 bases at J, with 26 bases between the two ends. The CDR3 sequence: CASSQIAGTVPMSGEQYF. The CDR3 nucleotides are TGCGCCAGCAGCCAAATCGCCGGGACCGTTCCAATGTCGGGCGAGCAGTACTTC.

The chain employs TRBV3-1 and TRBJ1-2; possibly TRBD1 for D (6 bases). Germline V gene data show CDR1 as LGHDT and CDR2 as YNNKEL (reference sequence). Between the trimmed V and J ends, which lost 3 bases and 8 bases, there was a span of 13 bases. The CDR3 totals 13 residues. CDR3 coding DNA: TGTGCCAGCAGCCAGGGAACAGGGAGAGGCTACACCTTC. Translated, it gives CASSQGTGRGYTF.